The present entry profiles one T cell receptor beta chain with its context. The source of the sample is a study of technical replicates of blood from a handful of donors. Germline CDR1 reads LGHNA; CDR2 reads YNFKEQ. This CDR3 has 16 residues. With 0 bases removed from V and 1 base from J, the gap between germline ends came to 12 bases. The table came from immunoSEQ multiplex PCR; TCRdb's copy has only in-frame clones and leaves some out. The top ten clones hold just over 0.25% of a sample with about 93,000 clones, roughly 96% of them seen once. The sample comprised T cells isolated from PBMCs. The chain recombines TRBV4-2 with TRBJ1-1; a possible D gene is TRBD1 (6 bases). The source is a human donor in good health. CDR3 nucleotide sequence: TGTGCCAGCAGCCAAGACCCGGGACAAACGAACACTGAAGCTTTCTTT. Amino acid sequence: CASSQDPGQTNTEAFF.